Here is one T cell receptor beta chain with its context. Its antigen is as yet unknown. These data originate in a study of cytomegalovirus exposure and HLA in healthy donors. Study-wide results and caveats: More clonal expansion characterized HLA-associated TCR beta chains than equally common others in a later analysis. The classifier reportedly diagnosed cytomegalovirus status with high specificity and sensitivity. Available immune exposure information covered CMV serostatus only.

In germline, CDR1 is SGHTS, CDR2 YDEGEE. The V segment lost 1 base and the J segment 8 bases; nucleotides outside the gene matches: 5. This CDR3 is 15 amino acids long. Primers for the PCR totalled 60 Vbeta and 13 Jbeta. Libraries were prepared by immunoSEQ multiplex PCR; TCRdb keeps only in-frame clonotypes and omits some of them. Of about 100,000 clones listed, 70% to 80% are singletons. J is TRBJ2-4 and V is TRBV5-8; 11 positions match TRBD2. The sequenced material came from PBMCs. The receptor was derived from a female donor in good health and CMV-seropositive. DNA for the CDR3: TGTGCCAGCAGCTTGAGTAGCGGGGGGGCCGACATTCAGTACTTC. This gives the protein CASSLSSGGADIQYF.